This T cell receptor (beta chain) was documented in a study of cytomegalovirus exposure and HLA in healthy donors. Notes on the study in general: Researchers had no immune exposure information except CMV serostatus available.

There are 12 residues in the CDR3. Germline loops: CDR1 GTSNPN, CDR2 SVGIG (reference sequence). The V end was cut by 0 bases, the J end by 7 bases, with 9 bases between. PCR used 60 Vbeta primers and 13 Jbeta primers. Clones were read by immunoSEQ multiplex PCR, and TCRdb kept only the in-frame ones, dropping some. The data contain 150,000 or so clones, approximately 80% of them singletons. For this clone: Its matching antigen is unknown.

The chain couples TRBV30 to TRBJ1-2; D is ambiguous. The sequenced material came from PBMCs. The clonotype originates from a woman aged 40 to 55 in good health and CMV-seropositive. CDR3 bases: TGTGCCTGGAGTGTACCGAACAGTGGCTACACCTTC. It encodes CAWSVPNSGYTF.